This record looks at one T cell receptor beta chain sequence and its context. What it binds is unknown. Donation came from healthy Caucasian individuals in Russia who were aged roughly 6 to 95. The data stem from a study of blood T cells in healthy people across ages. Background on the study: Template switching retrieved approximately one barcoded beta molecule for each two T cells. Study-wide points: Diversity was higher, and naive CD4+ cells more numerous, in long-lived donors than in aged donors.

The use of a sample-barcoded 5' primer and a J-beta primer mix characterized a second PCR of roughly 6 to 11 cycles. Via MiXCR, TCRdb re-called the 5' RACE reads, giving one row per CDR3 protein. In the table there are 1.5 million to 2 million distinct CDR3 sequences, approximately 50% of which are singletons. Losses at the gene ends were 3 bases for V and 4 bases for J; bases not matched to a gene: 13. Per the germline V gene, CDR1 is SGDLS and CDR2 is YYNGEE. This CDR3 has 17 residues. The sequenced material came from blood. The V gene is TRBV9, the J gene TRBJ2-5, with 9 bases lining up with TRBD2. This clonotype was obtained from a woman aged 40 to 55 in good health. The CDR3 reads CASSADLLAGGVETQYF. Written as DNA, the CDR3 is TGTGCCAGCAGCGCGGATTTACTAGCGGGCGGAGTAGAGACCCAGTACTTC.